This T cell receptor (beta chain) comes out of a study of cytomegalovirus exposure and HLA in healthy donors. Study conclusions and caveats: Common viral pathogens seemed, in a later analysis, to connect with several of the most significant clusters. In a later analysis, CMV-associated beta chains were mostly HLA-associated, it appeared.

V gave up 3 bases and J gave up 4 bases, with 13 bases separating them. The CDR3 covers 14 residues. Germline V lookup: CDR1 KGHSH, CDR2 LQKENI. It was with 60 Vbeta and 13 Jbeta primers that the PCR ran. Some clones are missing from TCRdb's copy, which holds only in-frame ones; the method was immunoSEQ multiplex PCR. This table has 130,000 to 150,000 clones, around 79% appearing once. While unrecorded immune exposures were likely, the donors were nominally healthy when sampled. Regarding this clone: Its target is not known.

Specimen: PBMCs. The V gene is TRBV18, the J gene TRBJ2-7, with D perhaps matching TRBD1 (6 bases). This receptor was taken from a man aged 35 to 55 in good health and CMV-seropositive. CDR3 DNA sequence: TGTGCCAGCTCACCTAGGGACATGCGGTACGAGCAGTACTTC. Amino acid sequence: CASSPRDMRYEQYF.